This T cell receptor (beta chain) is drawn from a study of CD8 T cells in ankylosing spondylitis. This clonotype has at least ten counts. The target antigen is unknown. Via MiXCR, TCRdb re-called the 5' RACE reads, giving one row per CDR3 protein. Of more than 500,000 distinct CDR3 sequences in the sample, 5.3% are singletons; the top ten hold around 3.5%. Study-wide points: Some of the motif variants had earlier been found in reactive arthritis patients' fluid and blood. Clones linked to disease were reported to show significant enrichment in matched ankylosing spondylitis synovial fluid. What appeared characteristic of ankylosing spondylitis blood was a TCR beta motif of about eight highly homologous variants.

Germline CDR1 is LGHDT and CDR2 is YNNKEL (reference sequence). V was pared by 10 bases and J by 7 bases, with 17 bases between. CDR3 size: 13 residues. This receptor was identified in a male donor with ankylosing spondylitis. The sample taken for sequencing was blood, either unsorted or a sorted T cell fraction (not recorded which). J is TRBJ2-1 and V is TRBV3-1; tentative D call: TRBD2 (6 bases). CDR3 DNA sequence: TGTGCCACGGACCCGGGAGTTGATAATGAGCAGTTCTTC. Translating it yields CATDPGVDNEQFF.